This TCR beta chain was retrieved from a study of blood T cell repertoires in COVID-19. Study at large: Researchers got acute and convalescent COVID-19 samples from the United States, Italy and Spain.

Original handling: Cell counts per sample came from amplifying reference gene primers. Here immunoSEQ multiplex PCR was the method, and the copy in TCRdb shows in-frame clones only, minus some. V, J and clone size are taken as reported in that table, and D and trimming were inferred from the DNA itself. The top ten hold 1.6% of the sample, which has 150,000 or so clones, over 80% seen once. J lost 1 base, V lost 10 bases, and 12 bases had no gene match. Germline V CDR1 and CDR2: MNHEY, SMNVEV (reference sequence). The CDR3 has 15 residues. The TCR sequence derives from a human donor in a cohort sampled during active COVID-19. The chain has TRBV27 and TRBJ2-7, with 8 bases that match TRBD1. What was sequenced was peripheral blood. The DNA for the CDR3 is TGTGCCATCCTGACAGGGGTCACTTCTTCCTACGAGCAGTACTTC. Translated, it gives CAILTGVTSSYEQYF.